The rows below give T cell receptor beta chains drawn from one sample of a study of PD-1 blockade in classical Hodgkin lymphoma. Clones were sequenced by immunoSEQ multiplex PCR, and TCRdb holds only the in-frame ones, with some missing. The table lists roughly 52,000 clones, about nine tenths of them singletons. The material was peripheral blood mononuclear cells (PBMCs), obtained before the fourth cycle of nivolumab. These receptors all stem from a human donor with classical Hodgkin lymphoma. Both conserved end residues are part of each CDR3. D genes are given only for firm matches. Clone size is stated in some rows and not others, as once, few, many or a class when expanded.

clone size | J gene | V gene | D gene | CDR3 DNA | CDR3 protein
. | TRBJ1-4 | TRBV7-9 | . | TGTGCCAGCAGCTTAGATGGCAGGGAAGGCGAAAAACTGTTTTTT | CASSLDGREGEKLFF
. | TRBJ2-3 | TRBV14 | . | TGTGCCAGCAGCCAAGGCGGGAGCACAGATACGCAGTATTTT | CASSQGGSTDTQYF
. | TRBJ1-3 | TRBV6-6 | . | TGTGCCAGCAGTTACGGCGGGGGCCGGGGAAACACCATATATTTT | CASSYGGGRGNTIYF
. | TRBJ2-1 | TRBV13 | . | TGTGCCAGCAGCTTAAAAGTTGGCAATGAGCAGTTCTTC | CASSLKVGNEQFF
. | TRBJ2-7 | TRBV28 | TRBD1 | TGTGCCAGCAGTACACACTCCGGGACAGACTACGAGCAGTACTTC | CASSTHSGTDYEQYF
. | TRBJ2-7 | TRBV6-5 | . | TGTGCCAGCAGGCGGGCCCCGGGGCCCTACGAGCAGTACTTC | CASRRAPGPYEQYF
. | TRBJ2-3 | TRBV10-1 | . | TGCGCCAGGCCAGACGGGGGGCTTTCCTCTAGCACAGATACGCAGTATTTT | CARPDGGLSSSTDTQYF
. | TRBJ2-7 | TRBV6-5 | TRBD1 | TGTGCCAGCAGTTTCGGGACAGGGGGCTACGAGCAGTACTTC | CASSFGTGGYEQYF
. | TRBJ2-7 | TRBV5-4 | TRBD2 | TGTGCCAGCAAATCCGGGACTAGTCTCTACGAGCAGTACTTC | CASKSGTSLYEQYF
once | TRBJ2-1 | TRBV7-6 | . | TGTGCCAGCAGCCGGGACTCGCTGAATGAGCAGTTCTTC | CASSRDSLNEQFF
. | TRBJ1-4 | TRBV7-9 | . | TGTGCCAGCAGCTTATACGGGGAGGCAACTAATGAAAAACTGTTTTTT | CASSLYGEATNEKLFF
. | TRBJ2-7 | TRBV7-2 | . | TGTGCCAGCAGCTTAGATTACGAGCAGTACTTC | CASSLDYEQYF
. | TRBJ1-5 | TRBV5-1 | . | TGCGCCAGCAGCTTGGACAGCTATTCTAGCAATCAGCCCCAGCATTTT | CASSLDSYSSNQPQHF
. | TRBJ1-2 | TRBV7-9 | . | TGTGCCAGCAGCTCAGGGACCGCAGCTAACTATGGCTACACCTTC | CASSSGTAANYGYTF
. | TRBJ2-1 | TRBV28 | . | TGTGCCAGCAGTTTGGCCGCCCATGACTACAATGAGCAGTTCTTC | CASSLAAHDYNEQFF
. | TRBJ2-3 | TRBV5-6 | . | TGTGCCAGCACCCTAGCGTTCACAGATACGCAGTATTTT | CASTLAFTDTQYF
. | TRBJ2-4 | TRBV5-1 | . | TGCGCCAGCAGCTTTGGTCAGCTAAAAAACATTCAGTACTTC | CASSFGQLKNIQYF
once | TRBJ2-6 | TRBV2 | TRBD2 | TGTGCCAGCAGTGATAGGACTAGCGGGAGGGCCTCTGGGGCCAACGTCCTGACTTTC | CASSDRTSGRASGANVLTF
. | TRBJ2-5 | TRBV25-1 | TRBD2 | TGTGCCAGCCGGGACCACGGGAGGGAGACCCAGTACTTC | CASRDHGRETQYF
. | TRBJ1-5 | TRBV28 | . | TGTGCCAGCAGTAAAGGGACAAGTAGCAATCAGCCCCAGCATTTT | CASSKGTSSNQPQHF
once | TRBJ2-3 | TRBV10-3 | . | TGTGCCATCAGCCAGGGTGGAGGCACAGATACGCAGTATTTT | CAISQGGGTDTQYF
. | TRBJ2-3 | TRBV15 | TRBD2 | TGTGCCACCAGCTCCTTAGCGGGATATAGCACAGATACGCAGTATTTT | CATSSLAGYSTDTQYF
once | TRBJ2-1 | TRBV11-2 | TRBD2 | TGTGCCAGCAGCTTATTCAGCGGGGGGGCCGTTGAGCAGTTCTTC | CASSLFSGGAVEQFF
once | TRBJ1-3 | TRBV28 | . | TGTGCCAGCAGCCCAACGGAAGCTGGAAACACCATATATTTT | CASSPTEAGNTIYF
. | TRBJ1-2 | TRBV18 | . | TGTGCCAGCTCACCGGGTTTCCAGGGCCACTATGGCTACACCTTC | CASSPGFQGHYGYTF
. | TRBJ2-1 | TRBV7-3 | . | TGTGCCAGCAGCCGGGGGCCCTTTCCCAACAATGAGCAGTTCTTC | CASSRGPFPNNEQFF
. | TRBJ2-3 | TRBV2 | . | TGTGCCAGCAGGGATACGGCCACAGATACGCAGTATTTT | CASRDTATDTQYF
. | TRBJ1-4 | TRBV4-3 | . | TGCGCCAGCAGCCAAGATAAGCCACAGGTCGGTGAAAAACTGTTTTTT | CASSQDKPQVGEKLFF
. | TRBJ2-5 | TRBV2 | . | TGTGCCAGCAGGGGGGCCGGGTGGACCCAGTACTTC | CASRGAGWTQYF
. | TRBJ1-3 | TRBV5-4 | . | TGTGCCAGCAGCCCAGAACCGACATCTGGAAACACCATATATTTT | CASSPEPTSGNTIYF
. | TRBJ1-4 | TRBV21-1 | . | TGTGCCAGCAGCAAAGAGCCCTCGACCGTGCCTAATGAAAAACTGTTTTTT | CASSKEPSTVPNEKLFF
. | TRBJ2-1 | TRBV29-1 | TRBD1 | TGCAGCGTTGATCGGGACAGGGGGTCCAGCTCCTACAATGAGCAGTTCTTC | CSVDRDRGSSSYNEQFF
. | TRBJ2-1 | TRBV27 | TRBD2 | TGTGCCAGCAGTAAGATTCTAGCGGGAGTAGCCAATGAGCAGTTCTTC | CASSKILAGVANEQFF
. | TRBJ1-1 | TRBV5-6 | TRBD1 | TGTGCCAGCAGCTACGGGACAGGGTTTACTGAAGCTTTCTTT | CASSYGTGFTEAFF
. | TRBJ2-5 | TRBV19 | TRBD2 | TGTGCCAGTAGTATAGGTACGGGGGGGCGAGAAGAGACCCAGTACTTC | CASSIGTGGREETQYF
. | TRBJ1-2 | TRBV4-3 | . | TGCGCCAGCAGCCAAGAAAGGGGATGGGACTATGGCTACACCTTC | CASSQERGWDYGYTF
. | TRBJ2-5 | TRBV10-3 | TRBD2 | TGTGCCACCCTCCCCCGACTAGCGGGGAGAGAGACCCAGTACTTC | CATLPRLAGRETQYF
once | TRBJ2-4 | TRBV4-1 | . | TGCGCCAGCAGCCAAGAGCCCTCCAGGGCGTTAGCCAAAAACATTCAGTACTTC | CASSQEPSRALAKNIQYF
. | TRBJ2-3 | TRBV27 | . | TGTGCCAGCAGTTTAAGGGGGCGAGCGGGGACCACAGATACGCAGTATTTT | CASSLRGRAGTTDTQYF
. | TRBJ2-3 | TRBV28 | TRBD1 | TGTGCCAGCAGTCCGGGACAGGATGGGGATACGCAGTATTTT | CASSPGQDGDTQYF
. | TRBJ2-5 | TRBV9 | . | TGTGCCAGCAGCGTAGTTGGCAGCCCACAAGAGACCCAGTACTTC | CASSVVGSPQETQYF
. | TRBJ2-7 | TRBV7-2 | TRBD2 | TGTGCCAGCAGCTCCTCTTGGGCGGGAGGCCACGAGCAGTACTTC | CASSSSWAGGHEQYF
. | TRBJ2-3 | TRBV6-4 | . | TGTGCCAGCAGTGACTCGGAGGGGAGCACAGATACGCAGTATTTT | CASSDSEGSTDTQYF
. | TRBJ1-2 | TRBV5-1 | . | TGCGCCAGCAGCCCGGCCGCCACTCCTAACTATGGCTACACCTTC | CASSPAATPNYGYTF
. | TRBJ1-5 | TRBV21-1 | . | TGTGCCAGCAGCCCCCTCTCGGGCAATCAGCCCCAGCATTTT | CASSPLSGNQPQHF
. | TRBJ2-7 | TRBV15 | . | TGTGCCACCACCGACCGGGACTCCTACGAGCAGTACTTC | CATTDRDSYEQYF
. | TRBJ2-5 | TRBV27 | TRBD1 | TGTGCCAGCAGTTTAAGGGGACAGGGGGGGGAGACCCAGTACTTC | CASSLRGQGGETQYF
once | TRBJ2-2 | TRBV6-6 | . | TGTGCCAGCAGTTATACCCGAACGAACACCGGGGAGCTGTTTTTT | CASSYTRTNTGELFF
. | TRBJ2-1 | TRBV11-2 | . | TGTGCCAGCAGCTTATGGGTAGGCTACAATGAGCAGTTCTTC | CASSLWVGYNEQFF
. | TRBJ2-1 | TRBV4-2 | . | TGTGCCAGCAGCCAAGAGGGAAATGAGCAGTTCTTC | CASSQEGNEQFF
many | TRBJ1-1 | TRBV13 | . | TGTGCCAGCAGCTTAGCAGGGCTGAACACTGAAGCTTTCTTT | CASSLAGLNTEAFF
. | TRBJ2-1 | TRBV2 | . | TGTGCCAGCAACCGGGACACCTTAGGAGAGCAGTTCTTC | CASNRDTLGEQFF
. | TRBJ1-1 | TRBV5-3 | . | TGTGCCCTCCAGCTTAAACTTTCAGGACACTTCCTGAACACTGAAGCTTTCTTT | CALQLKLSGHFLNTEAFF
. | TRBJ2-1 | TRBV12-5 | . | TGTGCTAGTGGTCGGACAGACAATGAGCAGTTCTTC | CASGRTDNEQFF
. | TRBJ1-1 | TRBV2 | . | TGTGCCAGCAGTGACCGGAACACTGAAGCTTTCTTT | CASSDRNTEAFF